These T cell receptor beta chains were read from a single sample in a study of T cells in Graves' hyperthyroidism and ophthalmopathy. From the multiplex PCR reads, TCRdb called clonotypes with MiXCR, one entry per CDR3 protein. The sample yields about 840,000 distinct CDR3 sequences, 35% to 45% seen once. Sequences were obtained from blood. These receptors originate from a young man with Graves' hyperthyroidism. The CDR3 runs from the conserved cysteine through the conserved F or W. A D gene is named only where the DNA matches it firmly. Expanded clones are given a class, and other clones once, few, many or no size at all.

v_call	j_call	clone_size	d_call	cdr3_aa	cdr3_nt
TRBV10-3	TRBJ2-7	many	NA	CAIGRSLYEQYF	TGTGCCATCGGACGGAGCCTATACGAGCAGTACTTC
TRBV7-9	TRBJ2-5	NA	NA	CASSSSRGGRSETQYF	TGTGCCAGCAGCTCGTCGAGGGGGGGGCGATCGGAGACCCAGTACTTC
TRBV5-1	TRBJ2-7	NA	TRBD2	CASSLRTSDEQYF	TGCGCCAGCAGCTTGAGGACTAGCGACGAGCAGTACTTC
TRBV20-1	TRBJ2-5	NA	TRBD2	CPPRINGSGGDETQYF	TGCCCGCCTCGAATCAACGGTAGCGGGGGAGATGAGACCCAGTACTTC
TRBV7-8	TRBJ1-5	NA	TRBD1	CASSVRGGQGGGQPQHF	TGTGCCAGCAGCGTTAGGGGCGGACAGGGGGGAGGTCAGCCCCAGCATTTT
TRBV2	TRBJ1-4	NA	NA	CASGGGLFF	TGTGCCAGCGGGGGAGGACTGTTTTTT
TRBV4-1	TRBJ1-5	NA	TRBD1	CASSQEMGQGKADQPQHF	TGCGCCAGCAGCCAAGAAATGGGACAGGGCAAAGCGGATCAGCCCCAGCATTTT
TRBV6-5	TRBJ1-5	NA	NA	CASSYSPGVQPQHF	TGTGCCAGCAGTTACTCTCCTGGAGTTCAGCCCCAGCATTTT
TRBV9	TRBJ2-2	NA	NA	CASSARHFGELFF	TGTGCCAGCAGTGCCCGACATTTCGGGGAGCTGTTTTTT
TRBV4-3	TRBJ1-1	few	NA	CASSQRGAPEEAFF	TGCGCCAGCAGCCAAAGAGGGGCCCCGGAGGAAGCTTTCTTT
TRBV5-6	TRBJ1-2	NA	NA	CASSRKSAYGYTF	TGTGCCAGCAGCCGTAAATCCGCCTATGGCTACACCTTC
TRBV7-8	TRBJ2-2	few	TRBD2	CASSLAVWGGNTGELFF	TGTGCCAGCAGCTTAGCGGTTTGGGGGGGGAACACCGGGGAGCTGTTTTTT
TRBV25-1	TRBJ1-1	NA	NA	CASSEPGQLNTEAFF	TGTGCCAGCAGTGAACCGGGACAACTGAACACTGAAGCTTTCTTT
TRBV9	TRBJ2-6	many	TRBD1	CASSKGASGANVLTF	TGTGCCAGCAGCAAGGGGGCTTCTGGGGCCAACGTCCTGACTTTC
TRBV25-1	TRBJ1-1	many	NA	CASARSTYEAFF	TGTGCCAGCGCAAGATCGACCTATGAAGCTTTCTTT
TRBV7-9	TRBJ2-6	once	NA	CASSPPIGANVLTF	TGTGCCAGCAGCCCCCCAATCGGGGCCAACGTCCTGACTTTC
TRBV4-1	TRBJ1-2	NA	NA	CASSRTRGGYTF	TGCGCCAGCAGCCGAACGAGAGGTGGCTACACCTTC
TRBV29-1	TRBJ2-7	NA	TRBD2	CSLPSGYEQYF	TGCAGCTTGCCTAGCGGCTACGAGCAGTACTTC
TRBV10-3	TRBJ2-3	NA	NA	CAISEPFLRRTDTQYF	TGTGCCATCAGTGAGCCCTTCTTAAGGAGGACAGATACGCAGTATTTT
TRBV4-1	TRBJ1-2	NA	NA	CASSPSGRKAVYGYTF	TGCGCCAGCAGCCCCTCGGGTAGGAAGGCGGTCTATGGCTACACCTTC
TRBV7-6	TRBJ2-7	many	NA	CASSSGLSGAILQYF	TGTGCCAGCAGCTCCGGTCTAAGCGGAGCCATATTGCAGTACTTC
TRBV7-9	TRBJ2-2	NA	NA	CASSSQSPTGELFF	TGTGCCAGCAGCTCACAATCACCCACCGGGGAGCTGTTTTTT
TRBV11-1	TRBJ1-1	few	NA	CASSTRRGNTEAFF	TGTGCCAGCAGCACCCGGCGAGGGAACACTGAAGCTTTCTTT
TRBV2	TRBJ1-1	NA	TRBD1	CASRGQGDEAFF	TGTGCCAGCCGGGGACAGGGGGATGAAGCTTTCTTT
TRBV7-9	TRBJ2-2	few	TRBD2	CASSPGTRGGELFF	TGTGCCAGCAGCCCCGGGACTAGAGGCGGGGAGCTGTTTTTT
TRBV2	TRBJ1-2	many	NA	CASRTSTAPNYGYTF	TGTGCCAGCAGAACCTCGACAGCGCCTAACTATGGCTACACCTTC
TRBV12-3/TRBV12-4	TRBJ1-6	few	NA	CASSLQGGGSPLHF	TGTGCCAGCAGTTTACAGGGTGGGGGTTCACCCCTCCACTTT
TRBV7-9	TRBJ2-5	many	NA	CASSLGSGTYETQYF	TGTGCCAGCAGCTTAGGCTCCGGGACATACGAGACCCAGTACTTC
TRBV9	TRBJ1-1	few	NA	CASSSLQGFGTEAFF	TGTGCCAGCAGCTCGCTACAGGGTTTCGGCACTGAAGCTTTCTTT
TRBV9	TRBJ2-5	NA	NA	CASSYSDTGTQYF	TGTGCCAGCAGTTACTCGGATACCGGGACCCAGTACTTC
TRBV15	TRBJ1-1	NA	TRBD1	CATSSPDRGGTEAFF	TGTGCCACCAGCAGCCCAGACAGGGGTGGGACTGAAGCTTTCTTT
TRBV15	TRBJ1-5	NA	NA	CATSRAGLYNQPQHF	TGTGCCACCAGCAGAGCAGGCCTCTACAATCAGCCCCAGCATTTT
TRBV7-6	TRBJ2-5	NA	TRBD1	CASSPLGQGLHEQHF	TGTGCCAGCAGCCCCTTAGGACAGGGGTTACACGAGCAGCACTTC
TRBV4-1	TRBJ1-2	NA	NA	CASSQESDDGYTF	TGCGCCAGCAGCCAAGAATCGGACGATGGCTACACCTTC